A selection of T cell receptor beta chains follows, all from one sample in a study of neurological immune-mediated disorders. TCRdb redid the calling of the 5' RACE reads with MiXCR, one entry per CDR3 protein. Found here are fewer than 85,000 distinct CDR3 sequences, roughly 4.5% of them singletons; the top ten hold around 6%. Sequenced material: PBMCs. The receptors here all came from a woman in her sixties with multiple sclerosis. CDR3s include the opening cysteine and the closing phenylalanine or tryptophan. Each record gives: CDR3 length, V gene, clone size, CDR3 protein. Clone size appears in some rows only: once, few, many, or a class for an expanded clone.

len: 11
v_gene: TRBV4-1
abundance: many
CDR3aa: CASSSSGTQYF

len: 15
v_gene: TRBV4-2
abundance: many
CDR3aa: CASSQGTGSNYGYTF

len: 14
v_gene: TRBV4-2
abundance: .
CDR3aa: CASSRRGGTYEQYF

len: 13
v_gene: TRBV10-3
abundance: many
CDR3aa: CAISAGPRETQYF

len: 15
v_gene: TRBV12-3/TRBV12-4
abundance: many
CDR3aa: CASSYLRDGWETQYF

len: 16
v_gene: TRBV20-1
abundance: many
CDR3aa: CSAPPGGALVNYGYTF

len: 15
v_gene: TRBV5-1
abundance: .
CDR3aa: CASSLAQAGSVELFF

len: 14
v_gene: TRBV18
abundance: many
CDR3aa: CASSSWSANEKLFF

len: 14
v_gene: TRBV27
abundance: many
CDR3aa: CASSRGLVLYEQYF

len: 13
v_gene: TRBV29-1
abundance: few
CDR3aa: CSVLRDREGGYTF

len: 13
v_gene: TRBV28
abundance: many
CDR3aa: CASNPDTIGGYTF

len: 14
v_gene: TRBV5-1
abundance: many
CDR3aa: CASFNPGGSETQYF

len: 15
v_gene: TRBV7-2
abundance: many
CDR3aa: CASSLVGGLDYGYTF

len: 14
v_gene: TRBV12-3/TRBV12-4
abundance: many
CDR3aa: CASSRTAGNYGYTF

len: 13
v_gene: TRBV3-1
abundance: many
CDR3aa: CASSESTSYEQYF

len: 15
v_gene: TRBV20-1
abundance: many
CDR3aa: CSASNVFSSYNEQFF

len: 15
v_gene: TRBV5-1
abundance: many
CDR3aa: CASSLLTGKNTEAFF

len: 17
v_gene: TRBV7-2
abundance: many
CDR3aa: CASSLRAGVPSYNEQFF

len: 16
v_gene: TRBV5-1
abundance: many
CDR3aa: CASSLGQGGGREGYTF

len: 16
v_gene: TRBV27
abundance: many
CDR3aa: CASSLFKGLLPYEQYF